Following are 21 T cell receptor beta chains from one sample sequenced in a study of blood T cell repertoires in COVID-19. Produced via immunoSEQ multiplex PCR; TCRdb's table is partial and in-frame only. The sample has approximately 490,000 clones, around 85% seen once; the top ten hold around 7.9%. The specimen sequenced was PBMCs or T cells enriched from blood (not recorded which). These receptors were obtained from a woman in her sixties or seventies who had recovered from COVID-19.

The chain has TRBV15 and TRBJ2-7; 7 positions agree with TRBD1. Germline V lookup: CDR1 LNHNV, CDR2 YYDKDF (reference sequence). The trim removed 2 bases at V and 2 bases at J, leaving 9 bases unmatched. The CDR3 is 16 residues long. CDR3 amino acids: CATSRRDSRTPYEQYF. The CDR3 DNA reads TGTGCCACCAGCAGACGGGACAGCCGTACCCCCTACGAGCAGTACTTC.

This clone was seen only once. V usage is TRBV19 and J usage is TRBJ2-3; 9 bases are a match to TRBD2. The CDR3 loop spans 20 amino acids. Germline V lookup: CDR1 LNHDA, CDR2 SQIVND (reference sequence). Trimming removed 11 bases from V and 1 base from J; junction bases left unmatched: 25. The CDR3 nucleotides are TGTGCCTCAACACCCCTCAAGCGGGGGGTCAAGGGCCCTCGCACAGATACGCAGTATTTT. This codes for CASTPLKRGVKGPRTDTQYF. Full variable domain (outside the CDR3, taken from reference TRBV19 and TRBJ2-3): DGGITQSPKYLFRKEGQNVTLSCEQNLNHDAMYWYRQDPGQGLRLIYYSQIVNDFQKGDIAEGYSVSREKKESFPLTVTSAQKNPTAFYLCASTPLKRGVKGPRTDTQYFGPGTRLTVL.

V gene TRBV11-2 combines with J gene TRBJ2-5; 16 bases are shared with TRBD2. This CDR3 has 18 residues. CDR1 is SGHAT, CDR2 FQNNGV, per germline. J was trimmed by 2 bases and V by 3 bases; bases with no gene match: 6. The CDR3 coding sequence is TGTGCCAGCAGCTTCCTTCCGGGACTAGCGGGGGGGCAAGAGACCCAGTACTTC. This translates into CASSFLPGLAGGQETQYF.

J is TRBJ1-1 and V is TRBV6-5; D not resolved. Germline V gene lookup returns CDR1 MNHEY and CDR2 SVGAGI. The CDR3 covers 15 residues. V dropped 7 bases and J dropped 6 bases, with 21 bases sitting between them. The CDR3 coding sequence is TGTGCCAGCATTAACAGATTGGGAGAACTGGCTGAAGCTTTCTTT. This codes for CASINRLGELAEAFF.

The count of this clone is one. This rearrangement joins TRBV29-1 to TRBJ1-2; the match to TRBD1 covers 7 bases. Germline V gives CDR1 SQVTM, CDR2 ANQGSEA. V shed 6 bases and J 6 bases; nucleotides not matched to a gene: 4. The length of the CDR3 is 11 residues. In DNA form, the CDR3 reads TGCAGCGTGTACAGGGGAAATGGCTACACCTTC. Its translation: CSVYRGNGYTF.

This sequence joins TRBV19 and TRBJ1-2; 9 bases agree with TRBD1. The V gene end was trimmed by 6 bases and the J gene end by 2 bases; junction bases not matched to a gene: 7. This CDR3 contains 15 residues. CDR1 and CDR2 from the germline V gene are LNHDA and SQIVND (reference sequence). The CDR3 DNA follows: TGTGCCAGTAGAAATACAGGGGGCGGGAACTATGGCTACACCTTC. This encodes CASRNTGGGNYGYTF.

The chain couples TRBV7-5 to TRBJ2-7; TRBD1, the D gene given by the table, was not confirmed from the DNA. TRBV7-5 is tagged as a pseudogene. This CDR3 comprises 18 residues. The CDR3: CARSQTHAGTRISYEQYF. The DNA of the CDR3 is TGTGCCAGAAGCCAAACCCATGCCGGGACAAGAATCTCCTACGAGCAGTACTTC.

About this clone itself: The sample carries other DNA sequences with the same CDR3. The gene calls are TRBV12-3 or TRBV12-4 and TRBJ1-5; D is unresolved. Trimming removed 8 bases at V and 2 bases at J, with 7 bases between. The CDR3 has 12 amino acids. The CDR3 spells CASRAGNQPQHF. The DNA for the CDR3 is TGTGCCAGCCGTGCGGGCAATCAGCCCCAGCATTTT.

The chain uses TRBV4-1 and TRBJ2-1, with TRBD2 matching 14 bases. The V segment lost 6 bases and the J segment 10 bases; nucleotides outside the gene matches: 14. The V gene's germline CDR1 is MGHRA and CDR2 YSYEKL. There are 17 residues in the CDR3. The CDR3 here is CASSHQNPGLAGVEQFF. The DNA for the CDR3 is TGCGCCAGCAGTCACCAGAACCCGGGACTAGCGGGGGTAGAGCAGTTCTTC.

The V call is TRBV7-2, the J call TRBJ2-5; 9 bases are a match to TRBD2. The length of the CDR3 is 16 residues. Per the germline V gene, CDR1 is SGHTA and CDR2 is FQGNSA. V lost 1 base and J lost 5; bases outside the gene matches: 8. The CDR3 DNA sequence: TGTGCCAGCAGCTTAGAGGGTAGCGGGGGTGGGGAGACCCAGTACTTC. Amino acid sequence: CASSLEGSGGGETQYF. Full variable domain (rest looked up from reference TRBV7-2 and TRBJ2-5): GAGVSQSPSNKVTEKGKDVELRCDPISGHTALYWYRQSLGQGLEFLIYFQGNSAPDKSGLPSDRFSAERTGGSVSTLTIQRTQQEDSAVYLCASSLEGSGGGETQYFGPGTRLLVL.

This chain uses TRBV7-6 with TRBJ2-3, with D perhaps matching TRBD1 (7 bases). Germline assignment: CDR1 SGHVS and CDR2 FNYEAQ. V was trimmed by 1 base and J by 4 bases, leaving 12 bases between them. CDR3 length: 15 amino acids. The CDR3 DNA reads TGTGCCAGCAGCTTAGGGAGGGGGCAGGCAGATACGCAGTATTTT. It codes for CASSLGRGQADTQYF.

This clone has a single count. The rearrangement joins TRBV6-5 to TRBJ1-4; a weak D match, TRBD1 (5 bases). Germline V lookup: CDR1 MNHEY, CDR2 SVGAGI. V lost 0 bases and J lost 7, with 12 bases in between. The CDR3 has 15 residues. The CDR3 protein is CASSYSAGLGEKLFF. CDR3 bases: TGTGCCAGCAGTTACTCTGCAGGGTTAGGTGAAAAACTGTTTTTT.

This clone was recorded a few times. The gene calls are TRBV3-1 (or the pseudogene TRBV3-2) and TRBJ1-2; D perhaps matches TRBD1 (5 bases). Deletions cut 2 bases from V and 6 bases from J, with 13 bases between. This CDR3 contains 14 residues. CDR1 is LGHDT, CDR2 YNNKEL, per germline (reference sequence). CDR3 nucleotide sequence: TGTGCCAGCAGCCAAATCGGACATTATGATGGCTACACCTTC. Its translation is CASSQIGHYDGYTF.

This chain links TRBV19 with TRBJ1-2, with D unclear. The CDR3 contains 15 residues. V lost 5 bases and J lost 1, with 14 bases in between. In germline, CDR1 is LNHDA, CDR2 SQIVND (reference sequence). CDR3 region: CASSFRTELNYGYTF. The CDR3 bases are TGTGCCAGTAGTTTTCGGACTGAACTTAACTATGGCTACACCTTC.

A single count supports this clone. The CDR3 reads CASSFGTGGNQPQHF. CDR3 DNA sequence: TGTGCCAGCAGCTTTGGGACAGGGGGCAATCAGCCCCAGCATTTT. V gene TRBV5-6 combines with J gene TRBJ1-5, with 10 bases identical to TRBD1. The V and J ends lost 2 bases and 2 bases, in that order; junction bases with no gene match: 1. Germline V gene sequence: CDR1 SGHDT, CDR2 YYEEEE. The CDR3 is 15 amino acids.

The genes are TRBV2 and TRBJ1-1; 7 bases match TRBD1. Germline trimming cut 7 bases from V and 2 bases from J; bases unmatched to any gene: 16. Germline V gene lookup returns CDR1 SNHLY and CDR2 FYNNEI. This CDR3 comprises 17 residues. As DNA, the CDR3 is TGTGCCAGCACCCAGAGACCAACAGGGGCCATCAACACTGAAGCTTTCTTT. It encodes CASTQRPTGAINTEAFF.

With respect to this clone: In the same sample, other DNA sequences code for this CDR3. This sequence joins TRBV7-2 and TRBJ1-1; D not resolved. CDR3 length: 13 residues. The ends were cut back, 3 bases at V and 1 base at J, with 6 bases in the middle. Per germline, CDR1 SGHTA and CDR2 FQGNSA. In DNA, the CDR3 is TGTGCCAGCAGCTTGCAGGCGAACACTGAAGCTTTCTTT. This translates into CASSLQANTEAFF.

The rearrangement joins TRBV27 to TRBJ1-1; 8 positions agree with TRBD1. J was trimmed by 5 bases and V by 7 bases; bases with no gene match: 9. The CDR3 has 14 residues. Germline V gene sequence: CDR1 MNHEY, CDR2 SMNVEV (reference sequence). The CDR3 nucleotides are TGTGCCAGCATATCGGACAGGGAAGGGACTGAAGCTTTCTTT. Protein sequence: CASISDREGTEAFF.

This rearrangement joins TRBV2 to TRBJ1-2; TRBD1 matches 11 bases. Trimming cost V 6 bases and J 8 bases; bases outside gene matches: 11. CDR1 and CDR2 from the germline V gene are SNHLY and FYNNEI. This CDR3 region has 15 residues. DNA for the CDR3: TGTGCCAGCAGCCCTATTGGACAGGGGGCGGGAGGCTACACCTTC. It translates to CASSPIGQGAGGYTF.

The chain couples TRBV5-1 to TRBJ1-1; TRBD1 agrees at 8 bases. Germline V CDR1 and CDR2: SGHRS, YFSETQ. The CDR3 covers 14 residues. The V and J ends lost 0 bases and 8 bases, in that order; junction bases with no gene match: 6. The CDR3 sequence is CASSLETGVTEAFF. The CDR3 nucleotides read TGCGCCAGCAGCTTGGAGACAGGGGTAACCGAAGCTTTCTTT.

The V call is TRBV24-1, the J call TRBJ2-4; D ambiguous. CDR3 length: 15 residues. Germline-derived CDR1 and CDR2 are KGHDR and SFDVKD. V was clipped by 1 base and J by 0 bases, with 6 bases between them. The CDR3 loop is CATSDFAVAKNIQYF. The CDR3 nucleotides are TGTGCCACCAGTGATTTTGCGGTAGCCAAAAACATTCAGTACTTC.